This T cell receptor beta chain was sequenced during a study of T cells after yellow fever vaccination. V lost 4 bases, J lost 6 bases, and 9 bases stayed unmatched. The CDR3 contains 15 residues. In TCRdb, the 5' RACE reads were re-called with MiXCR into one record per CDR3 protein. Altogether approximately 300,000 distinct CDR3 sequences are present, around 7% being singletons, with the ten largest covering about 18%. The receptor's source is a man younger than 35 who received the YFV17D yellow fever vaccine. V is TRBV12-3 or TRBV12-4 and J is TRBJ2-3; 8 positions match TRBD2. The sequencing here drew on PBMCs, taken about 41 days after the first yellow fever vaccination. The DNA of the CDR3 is TGTGCCAGCAGTTACGCGGGACTAGTCTCTGATACGCAGTATTTT. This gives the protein CASSYAGLVSDTQYF.